The rows below give T cell receptor beta chains drawn from one sample of a study of tumor and adjacent non-tumor tissue in lung cancer. One entry per CDR3 protein results from TCRdb running MiXCR on the multiplex PCR reads. Altogether more than 85,000 distinct CDR3 sequences are present, 60% to 80% being singletons, with the ten largest covering roughly 19%. Material for sequencing was distant non-tumor lung tissue. The receptors originated from a man younger than 40 with non-small cell lung cancer. Each CDR3 is given with its conserved first and last residue. A D gene is named only where the DNA matches it firmly. Only some rows state a clone size, as once, few, many or a class for expanded clones.

d_call j_call clone_size v_call cdr3_nt cdr3_aa
NA TRBJ2-7 many TRBV11-3 TGTGCCAGCAGCTTAAAGGCCGGGAGCTCCTACGAGCAGTACTTC CASSLKAGSSYEQYF
TRBD1 TRBJ2-2 many TRBV29-1 TGCAGCGCCGGAGACAGGGCCCGGGAGCTGTTTTTT CSAGDRARELFF
NA TRBJ2-2 NA TRBV20-1 TGCAGTGCTAGAGCCTATGGAGGGAGTGTACCCGGGGAACTGTTTTTT CSARAYGGSVPGELFF
TRBD2 TRBJ2-1 NA TRBV11-3 TGTGCCAGGAGCTTACAGCGGGGGGTAAATGAGCAGTTCTTT CARSLQRGVNEQFF
NA TRBJ1-6 NA TRBV11-2 TGTGCCAGCGGAGCCAAGAGCGGGAATTCACCCCTCCAATTT CASGAKSGNSPLQF
NA TRBJ2-5 NA TRBV11-3 TGTGCCAGCAGCTTATTCCCCAGGCTCAGTCGGGCAGCAAGAGAAGAGGCCCACTACTTC CASSLFPRLSRAAREEAHYF
TRBD2 TRBJ2-3 many TRBV29-1 TGCAGCGTTGAAGATCTTACGGGAGGGCCAGATACGCAGTATTTT CSVEDLTGGPDTQYF
NA TRBJ1-1 many TRBV20-1 TGCAGTGCTAGGTCAGGACTGAACACTGAAGCTTTCTTT CSARSGLNTEAFF
NA TRBJ2-3 NA TRBV7-8 TGTGCCAGCAGCTTAGCGGGGGTGGACGGGACCACAGATACGCAGTATTTT CASSLAGVDGTTDTQYF
TRBD2 TRBJ2-3 NA TRBV5-6 TGTGCCAGCAGCTGGGTCGGCGGGGGGCTTAAGGATACGCAGTATTTT CASSWVGGGLKDTQYF
NA TRBJ2-7 many TRBV5-6 TGTGCCAGCATCCGAGTGGGGGGAGGCTCCTACGAGCAGTACTTC CASIRVGGGSYEQYF
TRBD1 TRBJ1-5 many TRBV20-1 TGCAGTGCTCGCGCTGGACAGGGAGCCTTCAATCCCCAGCATTTT CSARAGQGAFNPQHF
NA TRBJ1-1 NA TRBV11-1 TGTGCCACCAGTGGACAGCACAACACTGAAGCTTTCTTT CATSGQHNTEAFF
TRBD2 TRBJ2-3 many TRBV11-2 TGTGCCAGCAGCTTACTAGCGGGGGGGCAGGGTACGCAGTATTTT CASSLLAGGQGTQYF
TRBD2 TRBJ2-3 NA TRBV5-5 TGTGCCAGCAGTTTTAGCGGGAGAGGGTTTTTTACAGATACGCAGTATTTT CASSFSGRGFFTDTQYF
TRBD2 TRBJ2-3 NA TRBV20-1 TGCAGTGGAAGGACGGGGGGAACAGATATGCAGTATTTT CSGRTGGTDMQYF
TRBD2 TRBJ2-1 NA TRBV6-1 TGTGCCAACACTAGCGGGAGTGCATCCTACAATGAGCAGTTCTTC CANTSGSASYNEQFF
TRBD1 TRBJ1-6 few TRBV29-1 TGCAGCGTCCGGACAGGTTTTCCTAATTCACCCCTCCACTTT CSVRTGFPNSPLHF
TRBD1 TRBJ2-3 many TRBV12-3/TRBV12-4 TGTGCCAGCAGTTTAGATGGACAGGTCACAGATACGCAGTATTTT CASSLDGQVTDTQYF
NA TRBJ1-4 NA TRBV5-5 TGTGCCATCAGCCCCGCCGTGGCAGGGGCTAATGAAAAACGGTTTTTT CAISPAVAGANEKRFF
NA TRBJ2-1 NA TRBV20-1 TGCAGTGCTAGGATAACGGGTCGCTCCTACAATGAGCAGTCCTTC CSARITGRSYNEQSF
NA TRBJ1-1 NA TRBV5-5 TGTGCCAGCAGCTTGACCAGAATCATGAACACCGAAGCTTTCTTT CASSLTRIMNTEAFF
TRBD2 TRBJ2-7 NA TRBV11-1 TGTGCCAGCAACCACGGGGGACTAAGCTACGAGCAGTACTTC CASNHGGLSYEQYF
NA TRBJ2-1 NA TRBV20-1 TGCATTGCGAAATACAATAAGCAGTTCTTC CIAKYNKQFF
NA TRBJ2-7 many TRBV12-3/TRBV12-4 TGTGCCAGCAGTCGGGACTCCTACGAGCAGTACTTC CASSRDSYEQYF
NA TRBJ2-1 NA TRBV6-2/TRBV6-3 TGTGCCAGCAGTTGTAACCTATACAATGAGCAGTTCTTC CASSCNLYNEQFF
TRBD1 TRBJ2-3 once TRBV11-2 TGTGCCAGCAGCCCTACGGGACAGGCCACAGAAACACAGTATTTT CASSPTGQATETQYF
NA TRBJ1-6 once TRBV4-1 TGCGCCATCAGCCCCCGCGGGGGACTTAATTCACTCCTCCACTTT CAISPRGGLNSLLHF
NA TRBJ2-1 once TRBV29-1 TGCAGCGTTGCTGCGGGGACGAGCCCCTACAATGAGCAGTTCTTC CSVAAGTSPYNEQFF
NA TRBJ1-1 NA TRBV20-1 TGCAGTGCTAAGGGGCTCAAGGACCTGGTGGGAGCTTTCTTT CSAKGLKDLVGAFF
NA TRBJ2-3 NA TRBV4-2 TGTGCCAGCAGCCAAGCCGTGACTAACGGGGCAGATACGCAGTATTTT CASSQAVTNGADTQYF
NA TRBJ2-7 medium-sized TRBV10-2 TGCGCCAGCAGTGTTGTCCGGCAGGGTCCATACGAGCAGTACTTC CASSVVRQGPYEQYF
TRBD2 TRBJ2-5 NA TRBV6-5 TGTGCCAGCAGTTACTCCGTCCTGACTAGCGGGAGTCCCCCCACCTGGCAGGAGACCCAGTATTTC CASSYSVLTSGSPPTWQETQYF
NA TRBJ2-1 NA TRBV11-1 TGTGCCATCAGCTTAGGGCAGGCGGCCTACAATGAGCACTTCTTC CAISLGQAAYNEHFF
NA TRBJ1-2 few TRBV29-1 TGTAGCGTATCCAGGTGGGATGGCTACACCTTC CSVSRWDGYTF
TRBD1 TRBJ2-3 NA TRBV6-5 TGTGCCAGCAGTCCGCGGACAGGGGGCAACGCAGATACGCAGTTTTTT CASSPRTGGNADTQFF
NA TRBJ2-7 many TRBV30 TGTGCCCAGGGAGTTCGTGACTACGAGCAGTACTTC CAQGVRDYEQYF
TRBD1 TRBJ2-1 NA TRBV20-1 TGCAATGCTGCCGGGACAGGGGCTTACTATTCCTACAATGAGCAGTTTTTC CNAAGTGAYYSYNEQFF
NA TRBJ1-4 NA TRBV11-2 TGTGCCAGCAGCCCATGGCTCTGGGAAAAACTGTTTTTT CASSPWLWEKLFF
TRBD2 TRBJ2-2 once TRBV24-1 TGTGTCACCAGTTCTTACGGGACTATGAACACCGGGGAGCTGTTTTTT CVTSSYGTMNTGELFF
TRBD2 TRBJ2-7 NA TRBV11-2 TGTGCCAGCAGCTTCGGTAGCGGGAGGATATACGAGCAGTACTTC CASSFGSGRIYEQYF
NA TRBJ2-7 many TRBV10-3 TGTGCCATCAGTGAGTCCTACAGGGCGGACGAGCAGTACTTC CAISESYRADEQYF
NA TRBJ1-3 NA TRBV14 TGTGCCAGCAGCCGGACACAGGTCTCTGGAAACACCATATATTTT CASSRTQVSGNTIYF
NA TRBJ2-5 many TRBV4-2 TGTGCCAGCAGCCCAGAAACTGCGTCGGAGGGAGAGACCCAGTACTTC CASSPETASEGETQYF
NA TRBJ2-2 NA TRBV20-1 TGCAGAGTTAGCTCCTATTACGACACCGGGAAGCTGTTTTTT CRVSSYYDTGKLFF
TRBD1 TRBJ1-4 few TRBV4-2 TGTGTCAGCAGCCACTCTGACAGGGGACAGGAACTGTTTTTT CVSSHSDRGQELFF
NA TRBJ2-1 medium-sized TRBV11-3 TGTGCCAGCAGCCTAGACGAATTGACTGAGCAGTTCTTC CASSLDELTEQFF
NA TRBJ1-1 many TRBV4-2 TGTGCCAGCAGCTCGGGACAACCTGAAGCTTTCTTT CASSSGQPEAFF
NA TRBJ2-7 few TRBV5-1 TGCGCCAGCAGCTACCGCGGGGTCTACGAGCAGTACTTC CASSYRGVYEQYF